Listed below are T cell receptor beta chains from one sample, sequenced in a study of shared clonotypes between healthy human individuals. TCRdb keeps only in-frame clones here, not all; method: immunoSEQ multiplex PCR. The table records roughly 760,000 clones, approximately 79% of them present only once. Specimen: memory CD4+ T cells sorted from blood. These receptors were obtained from a woman between 25 and 40 years old in good health. CDR3s include the opening cysteine and the closing phenylalanine or tryptophan. D genes are given only for firm matches. Clone size appears in some rows only: once, few, many, or a class for an expanded clone.

TRBJ2-7 TRBV11-2 . . TGTGCCAGCAGCTTATTTTCTGGGCCTTCGGGGGAGCAGTACTTC CASSLFSGPSGEQYF
TRBJ2-1 TRBV5-1 . . TGCGCCAGCAGCTTGGACAGTATTGACTACAATGAGCAGTTCTTC CASSLDSIDYNEQFF
TRBJ2-5 TRBV25-1 . . TGTGCCAGCAGGAGGGGGACGGGGACCCAGTACTTC CASRRGTGTQYF
TRBJ1-5 TRBV19 . once TGTGCCAGTACCGGGGACCTTAATCAGCCCCAGCATTTT CASTGDLNQPQHF
TRBJ2-1 TRBV7-9 TRBD2 once TGTGCCAGCAGTTCCCTCAACCCAGGACTAGTGCCCAATGAGCAGTTCTTC CASSSLNPGLVPNEQFF
TRBJ2-5 TRBV19 . . TGTGCCAGTAGTAAGGAAGCCGGCCCCACTCAAGAGACCCAGTACTTC CASSKEAGPTQETQYF
TRBJ2-7 TRBV4-2 TRBD2 . TGTGCCAGCAGCCAAGGGGTAGCGGGAGTCGAGCAGTACTTC CASSQGVAGVEQYF
TRBJ2-7 TRBV23-1 TRBD1 few TGCGCCAGCAGTATTACCCGGGACAGGGGAACCTACGAGCAGTACTTC CASSITRDRGTYEQYF
TRBJ1-3 TRBV11-2 . . TGTGCCAGCAGCACCACCGGGACTACCTCTGGAAACACCATATATTTT CASSTTGTTSGNTIYF
TRBJ2-7 TRBV7-9 TRBD1 . TGTGCCAGCAGCACGGGACAGGGACCCTACGAGCAGTACTTC CASSTGQGPYEQYF
TRBJ2-3 TRBV5-1 TRBD2 . TGCGCCAGCAGCCCCGCAGGACTAGCGAACGCAGATACGCAGTATTTT CASSPAGLANADTQYF
TRBJ2-3 TRBV4-1 . few TGCGCCAGCAGCCAGAGGGCAGGGTTTACCGGCGGGGATACGCAGTATTTT CASSQRAGFTGGDTQYF
TRBJ1-5 TRBV2 . few TGTGCCAGTTCTCGGGACCTAAATCAGCCCCAGCATTTT CASSRDLNQPQHF
TRBJ2-7 TRBV19 . once TGTGCCAGTAGCCGGACTACCTTGCTCCACGAGCAGTACTTC CASSRTTLLHEQYF
TRBJ1-4 TRBV4-2 . many TGTGCCAGCAGCCAAGATGAAGGGCAGGGTGGGGAGAGGCTGTTTTTT CASSQDEGQGGERLFF
TRBJ2-7 TRBV28 . . TGTGCCAGCAGGTCACCGTTCGGGCAGTACTTC CASRSPFGQYF
TRBJ1-5 TRBV9 . . TGTGCCAGCAGCGTTTCCCCCGAGTCGGCTCAGCCCCAGCATTTT CASSVSPESAQPQHF
TRBJ2-3 TRBV9 TRBD2 . TGTGCCAGCAGCGTAAGGTCGGGGACTAGCGGGGCCACAGATACGCAGTATTTT CASSVRSGTSGATDTQYF
TRBJ1-2 TRBV9 . . TGTGCCAGCAGCGCCGGAAAGGGACGGGGCTACACCTTC CASSAGKGRGYTF
TRBJ2-1 TRBV6-1 . few TGTGCCAGCGTGAGACAACCTTACAATGAGCAGTTCTTC CASVRQPYNEQFF
TRBJ2-7 TRBV19 . few TGTGCCAGTAGTCCAGGGGACACCTCCTCCTACGAGCAGTACTTC CASSPGDTSSYEQYF
TRBJ1-4 TRBV19 . . TGTGCCAGTAGTATCGCGGCCGTGGGCGAAAAACTGTTTTTT CASSIAAVGEKLFF
TRBJ1-3 TRBV18 TRBD1 many TGTGCCAGCTCACCGATCAGACAGGGCCCCTCTGGAAACACCATATATTTT CASSPIRQGPSGNTIYF
TRBJ2-7 TRBV11-2 TRBD1 once TGTGCCAGCAGCATCTGGACAGGGCCGATCGAGCAGTACTTC CASSIWTGPIEQYF
TRBJ2-7 TRBV2 . . TGTGCCAGCAGTGAAGACTGGATGTTTACCTACGAGCAGTACTTC CASSEDWMFTYEQYF
TRBJ1-2 TRBV18 . . TGTGCCAGCTCACCTAACGAGAACTATGGCTACACCTTC CASSPNENYGYTF
TRBJ2-7 TRBV19 TRBD1 few TGTGCCAGTAGTAGGGACAGGGGCCGCTCGGACGAGCAGTACTTC CASSRDRGRSDEQYF